This entry lists 17 T cell receptor beta chains sequenced from one sample in a study of CDR3 diversity in severe acne. TCRdb passed the PCR reads through MiXCR, listing each CDR3 protein once. The top ten hold approximately 15% of the sample, which has about 76,000 distinct CDR3 sequences, under 65% seen once. Sequenced: blood. The source of these receptors is a male donor in good health, without acne.

Regarding this clonotype: Mismatch with germline at one junction end may stem from a read error. This chain joins TRBV24-1 and TRBJ2-1; D is possibly TRBD1 (7 bases). The germline V gene has CDR1 KGHDR and CDR2 SFDVKD. The CDR3 sequence is 16 residues long. DNA of the CDR3: TGTGCCATCAGTGGAGGGACAGAGGCATCCATTCATGAGCAGTTCTTC. Its translation: CAISGGTEASIHEQFF.

This clonotype appeared many times. The CDR3 does not end in the conserved phenylalanine or tryptophan, so this is likely a read error. V gene TRBV11-2 combines with J gene TRBJ2-5; D is unclear. This CDR3 is built from 11 residues. The V gene lost 5 bases and the J gene lost 1 base, with 2 bases spanning the gap. Looked up from germline, CDR1 is SGHAT and CDR2 is FQNNGV. Here the CDR3 DNA reads TGTGCCAGCAGCCCCCAAGAGACCCAGTACCTC. Residues: CASSPQETQYL.

This rearrangement joins TRBV3-1 to TRBJ2-5; no reliable D call. Germline V lookup: CDR1 LGHDT, CDR2 YNNKEL (reference sequence). V dropped 3 bases and J dropped 7 bases, with 6 bases sitting between them. The CDR3 totals 11 residues. The CDR3 DNA sequence: TGTGCCAGCAGCCAGTTAGGGACCCAGTACTTC. Translating it yields CASSQLGTQYF.

Many counts were recorded for this clonotype. The genes are TRBV3-1 and TRBJ2-5; D is undetermined. Germline V gene lookup returns CDR1 LGHDT and CDR2 YNNKEL (reference sequence). The V end lost 4 bases, the J end lost 2 bases, and 23 bases lay between the germline ends. This CDR3 spans 18 amino acids. CDR3 in DNA: TGTGCCAGCAGCCCCCGATCAGCAGGACGACCCCTACAAGAGACCCAGTACTTC. Protein product: CASSPRSAGRPLQETQYF.

The chain recombines TRBV11-2 with TRBJ1-2; 7 bases are a match to TRBD1. Germline CDR1 is SGHAT and CDR2 is FQNNGV. V gave up 3 bases and J gave up 0 bases; unmatched junction bases: 4. The CDR3 contains 15 residues. CDR3 loop: CASSLGGQPNYGYTF. CDR3 sequence (DNA): TGTGCCAGCAGCTTGGGGGGACAGCCTAACTATGGCTACACCTTC.

At least ten counts were recorded for this clonotype. V is TRBV20-1 and J is TRBJ2-7; 11 bases align to TRBD2. The length of the CDR3 is 15 residues. Germline values: CDR1 DFQATT, CDR2 SNEGSKA (reference sequence). The V gene end was trimmed by 5 bases and the J gene end by 1 base; junction bases not matched to a gene: 7. For the CDR3, the DNA is TGCAGTGCTGATCCCGGGACTAGCGGTTCCTACGAGCAGTACTTC. Its translation is CSADPGTSGSYEQYF.

This clonotype was seen at least ten times. V gene TRBV9 combines with J gene TRBJ2-1; unclear D gene. Germline V gives CDR1 SGDLS, CDR2 YYNGEE. The CDR3 runs to 12 residues. V lost 4 bases and J 5 bases, leaving 7 bases between the germline ends. CDR3 in DNA: TGTGCCAGCAGCCCCGGGCACAATGAGCAGTTCTTC. It encodes CASSPGHNEQFF.

The chain uses TRBV25-1 and TRBJ2-7; D gene uncertain. The CDR3 totals 13 residues. In germline, CDR1 is MGHDK, CDR2 SYGVNS. V was shortened by 4 bases and J by 3 bases, with 10 bases between the two germline ends. CDR3: CASSASRDYEQYF. The CDR3 DNA sequence: TGTGCCAGCAGTGCTAGTCGCGACTACGAGCAGTACTTC.

The V gene is TRBV4-1, the J gene TRBJ1-1; 12 nucleotides line up with TRBD1. The CDR3 consists of 15 residues. After removal of 1 base from V and 6 bases from J, the junction contained 3 bases not matched to a gene. Germline CDR1 is MGHRA and CDR2 is YSYEKL. The CDR3 is CASSQAGDRGPEAFF. The CDR3, as DNA: TGCGCCAGCAGCCAAGCAGGGGACAGGGGGCCTGAAGCTTTCTTT.

The genes are TRBV2 and TRBJ2-7; 9 nucleotides match TRBD1. In germline, CDR1 is SNHLY, CDR2 FYNNEI. V lost 6 bases to trimming and J lost 6 bases; unmatched junction nucleotides: 9. The CDR3 extends over 14 amino acids. The CDR3 reads CASSPGQGLFEQYF. The CDR3 coding sequence is TGTGCCAGCAGCCCGGGACAGGGCCTTTTCGAGCAGTACTTC. Using reference TRBV2 and TRBJ2-7 for the parts outside the CDR3, the full variable domain is EPEVTQTPSHQVTQMGQEVILRCVPISNHLYFYWYRQILGQKVEFLVSFYNNEISEKSEIFDDQFSVERPDGSNFTLKIRSTKLEDSAMYFCASSPGQGLFEQYFGPGTRLTVT.

On this clonotype: The germline gene is not matched at one end of the junction; a read error may be the cause. The CDR3 DNA is TGCGCCAGCAGCCTCAAACCGGGACAGATGAACACTGGAGCTTTCTTT. Residues: CASSLKPGQMNTGAFF. The V call is TRBV25-1, the J call TRBJ1-1; 7 nucleotides align to TRBD1. This CDR3 is 16 amino acids long. Germline-derived CDR1 and CDR2 are MGHDK and SYGVNS.

The rearrangement links TRBV7-3 to TRBJ2-7, with D perhaps TRBD1 (6 bases). CDR3 length: 15 residues. From germline, CDR1 is SGHTA and CDR2 FQGTGA. The V and J ends lost 4 bases and 1 base respectively, with 14 bases between them. In DNA form, the CDR3 reads TGTGCCAGCAGCTCCTCCGGGACAACTTCCTACGAGCAGTACTTC. Its protein is CASSSSGTTSYEQYF.

Ten or more counts support this clonotype. The chain recombines TRBV3-1 with TRBJ2-7; tentative D call: TRBD2 (6 bases). The ends were cut back, 4 bases at V and 2 bases at J, with 15 bases in the middle. From germline, CDR1 is LGHDT and CDR2 YNNKEL (reference sequence). The length of the CDR3 is 15 residues. The DNA for the CDR3 is TGTGCCAGCAGCCCCCGGGGAGGTGGAGCCTACGAGCAGTACTTC. It codes for CASSPRGGGAYEQYF.

The table lists this clonotype with many counts. V is TRBV30 and J is TRBJ1-1; D might be TRBD1 (5 bases). Germline V gives CDR1 GTSNPN, CDR2 SVGIG (reference sequence). The CDR3 consists of 14 residues. Trimming pared 8 bases from V and 0 bases from J, leaving 16 bases between. The CDR3: CAGYGGEMNTEAFF. The CDR3 DNA is TGTGCCGGATACGGGGGAGAAATGAACACTGAAGCTTTCTTT.

Points on this clonotype: One junction end disagrees with the germline gene, perhaps due to a read error. This chain links TRBV6-6 with TRBJ2-3; 10 bases line up with TRBD1. The germline CDR1 and CDR2 sequences are MNHNY and SVGAGI (reference sequence). This CDR3 comprises 13 residues. In nucleotides, the CDR3 is TGTGCCAGCAGCCCGGGACAGGGGCCCGTGAAGTACTTC. Its translation is CASSPGQGPVKYF.

The V gene is TRBV20-1, the J gene TRBJ2-7; TRBD2 agrees at 9 bases. This CDR3 has 13 amino acids. The V and J ends lost 3 bases and 5 bases, in that order; junction bases with no gene match: 5. The germline CDR1 and CDR2 sequences are DFQATT and SNEGSKA (reference sequence). CDR3 amino acids: CSASSGSEDEQYF. The CDR3, as DNA: TGCAGTGCTAGTAGCGGGAGCGAAGACGAGCAGTACTTC.

The chain combines TRBV20-1 with TRBJ2-1, with TRBD2 matching 8 bases. The CDR3 covers 14 residues. Germline lookup yields CDR1 DFQATT and CDR2 SNEGSKA (reference sequence). With V trimmed by 5 bases and J by 3 bases, 6 bases remained unmatched. CDR3 in amino acids: CSASETSDYNEQFF. Here the CDR3 DNA reads TGCAGTGCTTCAGAGACTAGCGACTACAATGAGCAGTTCTTC.